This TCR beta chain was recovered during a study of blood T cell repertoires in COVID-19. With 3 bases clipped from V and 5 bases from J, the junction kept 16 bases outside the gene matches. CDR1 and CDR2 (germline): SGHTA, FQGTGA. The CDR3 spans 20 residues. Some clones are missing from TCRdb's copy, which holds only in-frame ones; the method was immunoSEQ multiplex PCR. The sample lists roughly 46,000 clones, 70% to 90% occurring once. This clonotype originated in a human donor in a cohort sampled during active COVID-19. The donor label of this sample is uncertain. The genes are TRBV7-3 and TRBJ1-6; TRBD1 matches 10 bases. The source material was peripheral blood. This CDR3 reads CASSFRKDRGDRGNNSPLHF. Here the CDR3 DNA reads TGTGCCAGCAGCTTTCGTAAGGACAGGGGGGACAGAGGGAATAATTCACCCCTCCACTTT. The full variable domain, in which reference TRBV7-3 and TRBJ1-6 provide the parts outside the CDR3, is GAGVSQTPSNKVTEKGKYVELRCDPISGHTALYWYRQSLGQGPEFLIYFQGTGAADDSGLPNDRFFAVRPEGSVSTLKIQRTERGDSAVYLCASSFRKDRGDRGNNSPLHFGNGTRLTVT.